The rows below give T cell receptor beta chains drawn from one sample of a study of T cells in Graves' hyperthyroidism and ophthalmopathy. From the multiplex PCR reads, TCRdb called clonotypes with MiXCR, one entry per CDR3 protein. Here the sample spans about 500,000 distinct CDR3 sequences, approximately 14% being singletons. The sample was blood. All receptors come from a woman in her late teens or twenties with Graves' hyperthyroidism. Each CDR3 is given with its conserved first and last residue. The D gene is left open where the match is weak. Rows may omit the clone size; those that give it use once, few, many or a size class.

>TRBJ1-5|TRBV29-1|few|-
CSVSEGGGNQPQHF
TGCAGCGTTTCCGAAGGGGGGGGCAATCAGCCCCAGCATTTT
>TRBJ2-1|TRBV27|many|TRBD2
CASSPSGGGRIHNEQFF
TGTGCCAGCAGTCCTTCCGGGGGCGGGAGGATACACAATGAGCAGTTCTTC
>TRBJ1-2|TRBV20-1|-|-
CSTRPEIGIFGGYTF
TGCAGTACTAGACCCGAAATAGGGATTTTTGGGGGCTACACCTTC
>TRBJ2-1|TRBV20-1|-|-
CSARASRQATYNEQLF
TGCAGTGCTAGAGCTTCGCGGCAGGCCACTTACAATGAGCAGCTCTTC
>TRBJ2-6|TRBV18|few|-
CASSPRSGQMDDGANVLTF
TGTGCCAGCTCACCACGTTCCGGACAAATGGACGATGGGGCCAACGTCCTGACTTTC
>TRBJ2-2|TRBV5-1|few|-
CASSLDGSATGELFF
TGCGCCAGCAGCTTGGACGGGAGTGCCACCGGGGAGCTGTTTTTT
>TRBJ2-3|TRBV7-2|many|-
CASSPRTAGTADTQYF
TGTGCCAGCAGCCCCCGGACAGCGGGAACAGCAGATACGCAGTATTTT
>TRBJ2-5|TRBV30|many|-
CAWSERVETQYF
TGTGCCTGGAGTGAAAGGGTCGAGACCCAGTACTTC
>TRBJ2-1|TRBV12-3/TRBV12-4|many|-
CASRLAQNEQFF
TGTGCCAGCAGGCTAGCGCAGAATGAGCAGTTCTTC
>TRBJ2-7|TRBV19|many|-
CASSFSPGSSYEQYF
TGTGCCAGTAGCTTCTCCCCGGGTTCCTCCTACGAGCAGTACTTC
>TRBJ2-3|TRBV12-3/TRBV12-4|many|TRBD2
CASSLALAGGGTDTQYF
TGTGCCAGCAGTTTAGCGCTAGCGGGAGGGGGCACAGATACGCAGTATTTT
>TRBJ1-2|TRBV7-9|many|-
CASSPGSGATYYGYTF
TGTGCCAGCAGCCCGGGATCAGGGGCTACCTACTATGGCTACACCTTC
>TRBJ1-4|TRBV3-1|many|-
CASSQGPVPEKLFF
TGTGCCAGCAGCCAAGGACCCGTCCCTGAAAAACTGTTTTTT
>TRBJ2-1|TRBV5-1|many|-
CASSLLLALVRNEQFF
TGCGCCAGCAGCTTATTACTAGCCCTGGTAAGAAATGAGCAGTTCTTC
>TRBJ2-5|TRBV24-1|many|TRBD1
CATSDSGGRETQYF
TGTGCCACCAGTGATTCAGGGGGCAGGGAGACCCAGTACTTC
>TRBJ2-1|TRBV18|many|-
CASSPGRYNEQFF
TGTGCCAGCTCACCGGGCCGGTACAATGAGCAGTTCTTC
>TRBJ1-2|TRBV29-1|few|-
CSVRALLEGYTF
TGCAGCGTTCGGGCACTTTTGGAGGGCTACACCTTC
>TRBJ2-2|TRBV9|-|-
CASSVVSTVENTGELFF
TGTGCCAGCAGCGTGGTTTCGACAGTAGAGAACACCGGGGAGCTGTTTTTT
>TRBJ1-1|TRBV27|many|-
CASSLSITGNTEAFF
TGTGCCAGCAGTTTAAGTATCACAGGCAACACTGAAGCTTTCTTT
>TRBJ1-2|TRBV15|many|-
CATSRDRAGRGIYGYTF
TGTGCCACCAGCAGAGATAGGGCAGGACGGGGTATCTATGGCTACACCTTC
>TRBJ1-5|TRBV28|many|-
CASSLRGLDSQPQHF
TGTGCCAGCAGTTTAAGGGGACTCGATTCTCAGCCCCAGCATTTT
>TRBJ2-7|TRBV29-1|many|-
CSVVFVSPYEQYF
TGCAGCGTTGTGTTCGTTAGCCCCTACGAGCAGTACTTC
>TRBJ2-2|TRBV19|many|TRBD1
CASKGGANTGELFF
TGTGCCTCGAAAGGGGGCGCGAACACCGGGGAGCTGTTTTTT
>TRBJ1-2|TRBV12-3/TRBV12-4|many|-
CASRTPSAAQVYGYTF
TGTGCCAGCAGGACCCCTTCAGCAGCGCAGGTCTATGGCTACACCTTC
>TRBJ2-3|TRBV5-1|few|-
CASSSDLADTQYF
TGCGCCAGCAGCTCGGACCTCGCAGATACGCAGTATTTT